Following are 15 T cell receptor beta chains from one sample sequenced in a study of neoadjuvant nivolumab and ipilimumab in lung cancer. Assay used: immunoSEQ multiplex PCR; TCRdb lists only in-frame clones, some missing. The sample holds some 25,000 clones, more than 75% seen once. The source material was tumor tissue, sampled after neoadjuvant nivolumab, alone or with ipilimumab, at or shortly before surgery. Receptors originate from an adult with non-small cell lung cancer.

The chain is built from TRBV18 and TRBJ1-2; D gene uncertain. Germline values: CDR1 KGHSH, CDR2 LQKENI. Trimming took off 1 base at V and 8 bases at J, with 8 bases between the two ends. This CDR3 comprises 12 residues. DNA of the CDR3: TGTGCCAGCTCACCACTCGGGGAAGGCTACACCTTC. It specifies CASSPLGEGYTF.

This clone rates as large (0.1 to 1%). The rearrangement uses TRBV28 and TRBJ2-3, with D perhaps matching TRBD2 (5 bases). With 5 bases removed from V and 5 bases from J, the gap between germline ends came to 17 bases. Germline CDR1 and CDR2: MDHEN and SYDVKM. The CDR3 totals 15 residues. The CDR3 DNA follows: TGTGCCAGCAGTGCGCTCACTGGAGGTTTAGATACGCAGTATTTT. The encoded protein is CASSALTGGLDTQYF.

This chain connects TRBV11-2 to TRBJ2-5; no reliable D call. The V end was cut by 0 bases, the J end by 5 bases, with 13 bases between. Germline lookup yields CDR1 SGHAT and CDR2 FQNNGV. The CDR3 runs 15 residues. CDR3 sequence (DNA): TGTGCCAGCAGCTTAGAAGGCCGGTCCCGGGAGACCCAGTACTTC. Residues: CASSLEGRSRETQYF.

Only one count was recorded for this clone. The chain recombines TRBV5-1 with TRBJ2-3; 7 bases map to TRBD2. Unmatched junction bases numbered 6, after V lost 4 bases and J lost 1 base. The CDR3 is 15 amino acids. Germline CDR1 and CDR2: SGHRS and YFSETQ. CDR3 amino acids: CASSPAGVGTDTQYF. The DNA of the CDR3 is TGCGCCAGCAGCCCGGCGGGAGTTGGCACAGATACGCAGTATTTT.

Concerning this clone: Because the CDR3 is missing its conserved closing phenylalanine or tryptophan, this is likely a read error. This sequence joins TRBV13 and TRBJ1-2, with TRBD1 identical over 7 bases. Trimming took 5 bases from V and 6 from J; bases not matched to a gene: 15. The CDR3 length is 16 residues. Germline V gene lookup returns CDR1 PRHDT and CDR2 FYEKMQ (reference sequence). CDR3 nucleotide sequence: TGTGCCAGCAGCCCGCCTGTGAGGGGGCGATGGGATGGCTACACCCTC. Protein: CASSPPVRGRWDGYTL.

V and J are TRBV28 and TRBJ2-7; 7 positions agree with TRBD1. Germline values: CDR1 MDHEN, CDR2 SYDVKM. Germline trimming cut 6 bases from V and 5 bases from J; bases unmatched to any gene: 4. The CDR3 spans 12 residues. CDR3 amino acids: CASRQQGHEQYF. CDR3 sequence (DNA): TGTGCCAGCAGGCAACAGGGGCACGAGCAGTACTTC.

V is TRBV2 and J is TRBJ2-6, with D possibly TRBD1 on 5 matching bases. The V and J ends lost 2 bases and 0 bases respectively, with 8 bases between them. Per germline, CDR1 SNHLY and CDR2 FYNNEI. The CDR3 has 16 residues. This CDR3 reads CASSELDSSGANVLTF. CDR3 nucleotides: TGTGCCAGCAGTGAACTTGACAGCTCTGGGGCCAACGTCCTGACTTTC.

The gene calls are TRBV10-3 and TRBJ2-1; D is perhaps TRBD2 (5 bases). Germline lookup yields CDR1 ENHRY and CDR2 SYGVKD. The CDR3 contains 16 residues. V was pared by 8 bases and J by 1 base, with 18 bases between. The CDR3 sequence: CAIASGSGGSYNEQFF. CDR3 coding DNA: TGTGCCATCGCCAGCGGATCCGGCGGGTCCTACAATGAGCAGTTCTTC.

The CDR3 sequence is CASSSGSQQFF. DNA of the CDR3: TGTGCCAGCAGCTCTGGGTCCCAGCAGTTCTTC. The chain combines TRBV7-9 with TRBJ2-1; no definite D call. Trimming took off 4 bases at V and 11 bases at J, with 9 bases between the two ends. Germline-derived CDR1 and CDR2 are SEHNR and FQNEAQ (reference sequence). This CDR3 spans 11 amino acids.

CDR3 amino acids: CASSQGLAGVWTSGELFF. CDR3 nucleotides: TGTGCCAGCTCCCAGGGACTAGCGGGAGTTTGGACCAGCGGGGAGCTGTTTTTT. The V gene is TRBV18, the J gene TRBJ2-2; 14 bases fit TRBD2. V was pared by 6 bases and J by 7 bases, with 13 bases of the junction left unmatched. This CDR3 spans 18 amino acids. In germline, CDR1 is KGHSH, CDR2 LQKENI.

This rearrangement joins TRBV5-1 to TRBJ2-3, with D possibly TRBD1 on 6 matching bases. CDR1 and CDR2 from the germline V gene are SGHRS and YFSETQ. V lost 6 bases and J lost 6, with 8 bases in between. The CDR3 runs to 11 residues. The CDR3 DNA reads TGCGCCAGCAAGCAGGGGGATACGCAGTATTTT. Translation gives CASKQGDTQYF.

The chain recombines TRBV7-9 with TRBJ2-2; D possibly corresponds to TRBD1 (6 bases). Per germline, CDR1 SEHNR and CDR2 FQNEAQ (reference sequence). This CDR3 is 14 amino acids long. V lost 6 bases and J lost 4, with 12 bases in between. The CDR3 DNA sequence: TGTGCCAGCAGACCCCGGGACATCACCGGGGAGCTGTTTTTT. It yields the protein CASRPRDITGELFF.

This sequence joins TRBV2 and TRBJ1-1; 7 bases fit TRBD1. This CDR3 spans 14 amino acids. Per germline, CDR1 SNHLY and CDR2 FYNNEI. Trimming cost V 4 bases and J 5 bases; bases outside gene matches: 7. The CDR3 spells CASSGGGGYTEAFF. Here the CDR3 DNA reads TGTGCCAGCAGTGGAGGAGGGGGCTATACTGAAGCTTTCTTT.

V is TRBV30 and J is TRBJ1-5, with no clear D. Germline V gives CDR1 GTSNPN, CDR2 SVGIG (reference sequence). This CDR3 is built from 15 residues. The V and J ends lost 0 bases and 0 bases respectively, with 9 bases between them. The CDR3 bases are TGTGCCTGGAGTGTACGGGGTGATAGCAATCAGCCCCAGCATTTT. It specifies CAWSVRGDSNQPQHF.

V and J are TRBV18 and TRBJ1-2; 9 nucleotides line up with TRBD1. CDR1 and CDR2 (germline): KGHSH, LQKENI. This CDR3 is 13 amino acids long. V lost 5 bases to trimming and J lost 7 bases; unmatched junction nucleotides: 5. CDR3: CASSSGQGLGYTF. CDR3 DNA sequence: TGTGCCAGCTCATCAGGACAGGGGCTTGGCTACACCTTC.